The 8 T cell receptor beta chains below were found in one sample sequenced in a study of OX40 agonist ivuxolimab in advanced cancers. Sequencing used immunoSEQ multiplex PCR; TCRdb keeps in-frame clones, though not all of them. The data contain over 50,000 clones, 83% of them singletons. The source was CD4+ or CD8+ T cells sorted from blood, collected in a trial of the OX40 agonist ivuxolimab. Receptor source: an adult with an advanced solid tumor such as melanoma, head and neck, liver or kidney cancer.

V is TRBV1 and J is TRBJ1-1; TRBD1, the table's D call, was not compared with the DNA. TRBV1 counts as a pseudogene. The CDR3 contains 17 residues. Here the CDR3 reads CTSSQEGTGTGTTEAFF. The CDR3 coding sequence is TGCACCAGCAGCCAAGAGGGAACCGGGACAGGGACTACTGAAGCTTTCTTT.

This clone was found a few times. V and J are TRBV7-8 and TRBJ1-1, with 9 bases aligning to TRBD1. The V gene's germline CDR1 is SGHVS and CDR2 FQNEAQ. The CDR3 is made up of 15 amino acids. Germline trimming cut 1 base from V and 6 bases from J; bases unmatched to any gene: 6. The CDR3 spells CASSLVMGQGAEAFF. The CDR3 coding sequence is TGTGCCAGCAGCTTAGTAATGGGACAGGGAGCTGAAGCTTTCTTT.

DNA for the CDR3: TGTGCCAGCAGTTTTCTTAAGGTGGACACTGAAGCTTTCTTT. Protein product: CASSFLKVDTEAFF. The rearrangement uses TRBV6-5 and TRBJ1-1; D gene ambiguous. The CDR3 loop spans 14 amino acids. Trimming took off 4 bases at V and 3 bases at J, with 12 bases between the two ends. Germline V gives CDR1 MNHEY, CDR2 SVGAGI.

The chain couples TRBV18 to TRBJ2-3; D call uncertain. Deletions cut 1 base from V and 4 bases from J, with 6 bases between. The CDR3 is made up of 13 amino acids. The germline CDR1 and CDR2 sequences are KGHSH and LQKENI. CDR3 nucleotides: TGTGCCAGCTCACCACTTTCGGCAGATACGCAGTATTTT. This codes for CASSPLSADTQYF.

Here the CDR3 reads CASSSGQGSNSPLHF. In DNA, the CDR3 is TGTGCCAGCTCAAGCGGACAGGGTTCTAATTCACCCCTCCACTTT. The chain couples TRBV18 to TRBJ1-6; 8 nucleotides match TRBD1. The CDR3 covers 15 residues. Germline V gene sequence: CDR1 KGHSH, CDR2 LQKENI. V lost 5 bases and J lost 6; bases outside the gene matches: 6.

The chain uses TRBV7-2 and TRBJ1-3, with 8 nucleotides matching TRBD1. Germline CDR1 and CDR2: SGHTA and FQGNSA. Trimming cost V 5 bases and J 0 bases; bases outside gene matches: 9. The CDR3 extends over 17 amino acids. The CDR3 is CASSPRRTGPSGNTIYF. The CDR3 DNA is TGTGCCAGCAGCCCCAGAAGGACAGGGCCCTCTGGAAACACCATATATTTT.

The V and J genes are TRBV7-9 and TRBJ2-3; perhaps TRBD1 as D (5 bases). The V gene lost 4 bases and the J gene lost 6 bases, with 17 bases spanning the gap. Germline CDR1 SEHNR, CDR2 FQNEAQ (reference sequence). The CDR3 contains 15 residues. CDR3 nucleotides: TGTGCCAGCAGCTACCAGGGCCCCAGCAGCGATACGCAGTATTTT. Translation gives CASSYQGPSSDTQYF.

CDR3 nucleotides: TGTGCCAGCAGCCGGGGACAGGGTACCACAGATACGCAGTATTTT. Its translation: CASSRGQGTTDTQYF. The genes are TRBV5-4 and TRBJ2-3; 9 bases match TRBD1. With V trimmed by 4 bases and J by 2 bases, 5 bases remained unmatched. The CDR3 loop spans 15 amino acids. The germline gives CDR1 SGHNT, CDR2 YYREEE (reference sequence).